This T cell receptor beta chain was sequenced for a study of cytomegalovirus exposure and HLA in healthy donors. Regarding the study as a whole: Cytomegalovirus association was listed for about 170 TCR beta chains. Presence/absence results assume similar sequencing depth per donor, which may not hold. Analysis was performed later, and it showed HLA-associated TCR beta chains to be more clonally expanded than equally common others.

PCR involved 60 Vbeta and 13 Jbeta primers. In the original analysis: Around 9.9 million shared chains were among the approximately 87 million unique TCR beta chains that a later analysis counted. The method was immunoSEQ multiplex PCR; TCRdb's version includes in-frame clones alone and lacks a portion of them. The V and J calls and clone size come from that table; D and trimming were worked out from the DNA. The top ten hold 0.2% to 0.25% of the sample, which has about 200,000 clones, around 80% seen once. Concerning this clone: Antigen specificity is unknown.

The sequence was obtained from a girl aged 2-10 years in good health and CMV-seronegative. The sample was PBMCs.

In DNA form, the CDR3 reads TGTGCCAGCAGAAGGGTCTTAGCGCACGATAGAATTACGAACAATGAGCAGTTCTTC. The encoded protein is CASRRVLAHDRITNNEQFF. The V and J genes are TRBV27 and TRBJ2-1, with D maybe TRBD2 (5 bases). The germline CDR1 and CDR2 sequences are MNHEY and SMNVEV (reference sequence). This CDR3 has 19 amino acids. V shed 6 bases and J shed 5 bases, with 29 bases lying between them.